The 26 T cell receptor beta chains given below trace back to one sample, sequenced in a study of blood T cell repertoires in COVID-19 (dated by TCRdb to about 2020). The library was made by the immunoSEQ multiplex PCR assay. Sourced from immuneACCESS, this table was stored by TCRdb with only in-frame sequences that have V and J called. A share of the clones is absent; for the studies checked, an unresolved V gene accounts for under half, and the remainder has no known explanation. This sample gives under 200,000 clones in total; around 88% of them show up just once. The ten largest clones represent about 5.6% of the sample. Sequencing was done on a sample of PBMCs or T cells enriched from blood (not recorded which). Receptors originate from a man between 35 and 55 years old with acute COVID-19.

The chain couples TRBV5-1 to TRBJ2-5; tentatively, D is TRBD1 (6 bases). Trimming removed 3 bases from V and 0 bases from J, with 9 bases in between. The CDR3 length is 14 residues. Germline-derived CDR1 and CDR2 are SGHRS and YFSETQ. The CDR3 spells CASSSQGHQETQYF. Written as DNA, the CDR3 is TGCGCCAGCAGCTCACAGGGACACCAAGAGACCCAGTACTTC.

This chain uses TRBV5-1 with TRBJ1-1, with D possibly being TRBD1 (5 bases). Trimming took off 4 bases at V and 1 base at J, with 11 bases between the two ends. Germline V gives CDR1 SGHRS, CDR2 YFSETQ. The CDR3 totals 14 residues. CDR3 amino acids: CASSRTTSNTEAFF. CDR3 in DNA: TGCGCCAGCAGCCGGACAACTTCGAACACTGAAGCTTTCTTT.

The chain links TRBV6-5 to TRBJ1-1, with TRBD1 matching over 7 bases. The V gene end was trimmed by 7 bases and the J gene end by 6 bases; junction bases not matched to a gene: 5. There are 12 residues in the CDR3. Germline CDR1 reads MNHEY; CDR2 reads SVGAGI. Here the CDR3 DNA reads TGTGCCAGCAAGACAGGGATCGCTGAAGCTTTCTTT. This sequence encodes CASKTGIAEAFF.

The CDR3 bases are TGCAGCGTTAGGGTTCGTCAGGGGCGAGAGACCCAGTACTTC. It is translated as CSVRVRQGRETQYF. The J gene is TRBJ2-5, the V gene TRBV29-1; D might be TRBD1 (6 bases). The germline V gene has CDR1 SQVTM and CDR2 ANQGSEA. The CDR3 spans 14 residues. Trimming cost V 5 bases and J 4 bases, with 17 bases left between them.

The gene calls are TRBV28 and TRBJ1-2; no clear D gene. Looked up from germline, CDR1 is MDHEN and CDR2 is SYDVKM. The length of the CDR3 is 11 residues. The germline V and J ends were trimmed by 8 bases and 5 bases, with 9 bases remaining between them. DNA of the CDR3: TGTGCCAGCGTGCGGGAGTATGGCTACACCTTC. Encoded protein: CASVREYGYTF.

The rearrangement joins TRBV6-6 to TRBJ2-7, with D maybe TRBD2 (6 bases). Germline CDR1 MNHNY, CDR2 SVGAGI (reference sequence). Trimming pared 5 bases from V and 0 bases from J, leaving 14 bases between. The CDR3 spans 15 residues. The CDR3 sequence: CASSPGTVSSYEQYF. The DNA for the CDR3 is TGTGCCAGCAGTCCCGGGACTGTAAGCTCCTACGAGCAGTACTTC.

This sequence joins TRBV11-2 and TRBJ1-1; perhaps TRBD1 as D (6 bases). Germline lookup yields CDR1 SGHAT and CDR2 FQNNGV. The CDR3 runs to 13 residues. Trimming pared 4 bases from V and 5 bases from J, leaving 11 bases between. CDR3 DNA: TGTGCCAGCAGCTCCACAGGGCGAACTGAAGCTTTCTTT. Its protein is CASSSTGRTEAFF. The full variable domain, its missing parts supplied by reference TRBV11-2 and TRBJ1-1, is EAGVAQSPRYKIIEKRQSVAFWCNPISGHATLYWYQQILGQGPKLLIQFQNNGVVDDSQLPKDRFSAERLKGVDSTLKIQPAKLEDSAVYLCASSSTGRTEAFFGQGTRLTVV.

J is TRBJ1-1 and V is TRBV19; no definite D call. The V end lost 5 bases, the J end lost 1 base, and 14 bases lay between the germline ends. The CDR3 has 15 amino acids. CDR1 is LNHDA, CDR2 SQIVND, per germline (reference sequence). CDR3 residues: CASSFPRATNTEAFF. The CDR3, as DNA: TGTGCCAGTAGTTTCCCGCGGGCGACGAACACTGAAGCTTTCTTT. The variable domain in full, completed from reference TRBV19 and TRBJ1-1, reads DGGITQSPKYLFRKEGQNVTLSCEQNLNHDAMYWYRQDPGQGLRLIYYSQIVNDFQKGDIAEGYSVSREKKESFPLTVTSAQKNPTAFYLCASSFPRATNTEAFFGQGTRLTVV.

The rearrangement uses TRBV9 and TRBJ2-3, with 8 bases aligning to TRBD1. The germline gives CDR1 SGDLS, CDR2 YYNGEE. V dropped 3 bases and J dropped 11; count of bases not matched to a gene: 5. The CDR3 is 12 residues long. The CDR3 is CASSAGQGKQYF. CDR3 bases: TGTGCCAGCAGCGCCGGACAGGGAAAGCAGTATTTT.

This clone has only one observation. The rearrangement joins TRBV27 to TRBJ2-1; D is unclear. The CDR3 has 12 residues. Germline V gene data show CDR1 as MNHEY and CDR2 as SMNVEV (reference sequence). Trimming pared 0 bases from V and 13 bases from J, leaving 10 bases between. The CDR3 DNA reads TGTGCCAGCAGTTTATCCGGGTTCAACCAGTTCTTC. Encoded protein: CASSLSGFNQFF.

This chain links TRBV5-4 with TRBJ2-3, with TRBD2 identical over 8 bases. Germline V lookup: CDR1 SGHNT, CDR2 YYREEE (reference sequence). CDR3 length equals 14 residues. J was trimmed by 3 bases and V by 4 bases; bases with no gene match: 4. The CDR3 DNA reads as TGTGCCAGCAGCCCCGGGGGGGGGACAGATACGCAGTATTTT. This encodes CASSPGGGTDTQYF.

The gene calls are TRBV4-3 and TRBJ2-7, with D tentatively TRBD2 (7 bases). The ends were cut back, 4 bases at V and 5 bases at J, with 15 bases in the middle. The CDR3 extends over 14 amino acids. CDR1 is LGHNA and CDR2 is YSLEER in the germline V gene. CDR3 amino acids: CASSPKGGVNEQYF. CDR3 nucleotides: TGCGCCAGCAGCCCTAAGGGGGGGGTGAACGAGCAGTACTTC.

CDR3: CASSRGMTENYGYTF. The CDR3 DNA reads TGTGCCAGCTCACGGGGCATGACAGAAAACTATGGCTACACCTTC. The rearrangement uses TRBV18 and TRBJ1-2; D is perhaps TRBD1 (5 bases). CDR1 is KGHSH, CDR2 LQKENI, per germline. This CDR3 comprises 15 residues. Trimming cost V 4 bases and J 2 bases, with 14 bases left between them.

DNA for the CDR3: TGTGCCAGCAGTGAATTTGGACAGGCCCCCTACAATGAGCAGTTCTTC. Encoded protein: CASSEFGQAPYNEQFF. The V gene is TRBV6-1, the J gene TRBJ2-1; the match to TRBD1 covers 7 bases. V shed 2 bases, J shed 2 bases, and the junction held 6 bases outside the gene matches. This CDR3 is 16 amino acids long. Germline V gene data show CDR1 as MNHNS and CDR2 as SASEGT.

The rearrangement joins TRBV7-9 to TRBJ2-1, with 10 nucleotides matching TRBD1. Germline V gene data show CDR1 as SEHNR and CDR2 as FQNEAQ (reference sequence). This CDR3 spans 15 amino acids. V was pared by 5 bases and J by 8 bases, with 9 bases of the junction left unmatched. The CDR3 DNA reads TGTGCCAGCAGCCATCGGGGACAGGGGAGGGATGAGCAGTTCTTC. This encodes CASSHRGQGRDEQFF. Filled out from reference TRBV7-9 and TRBJ2-1, the complete variable domain reads DTGVSQNPRHKITKRGQNVTFRCDPISEHNRLYWYRQTLGQGPEFLTYFQNEAQLEKSRLLSDRFSAERPKGSFSTLEIQRTEQGDSAMYLCASSHRGQGRDEQFFGPGTRLTVL.

The chain is built from TRBV12-3 or TRBV12-4 and TRBJ2-1, with 12 bases that match TRBD2. Losses at the gene ends were 10 bases for V and 9 bases for J; bases not matched to a gene: 7. The CDR3 length is 13 residues. The CDR3 reads CATRLAGAPEQFF. The CDR3 DNA reads TGTGCCACTCGACTAGCGGGAGCACCTGAGCAGTTCTTC.

The chain links TRBV5-1 to TRBJ2-1; D possibly corresponds to TRBD2 (6 bases). V shed 3 bases and J shed 5 bases, with 15 bases lying between them. The CDR3 extends over 15 amino acids. CDR1 SGHRS and CDR2 YFSETQ come from the germline V gene. In DNA, the CDR3 is TGCGCCAGCAGCTCCTTATCGGGAGATGACAATGAGCAGTTCTTC. The encoded protein is CASSSLSGDDNEQFF. Filled out from reference TRBV5-1 and TRBJ2-1, the complete variable domain reads KAGVTQTPRYLIKTRGQQVTLSCSPISGHRSVSWYQQTPGQGLQFLFEYFSETQRNKGNFPGRFSGRQFSNSRSEMNVSTLELGDSALYLCASSSLSGDDNEQFFGPGTRLTVL.

This rearrangement joins TRBV7-9 to TRBJ2-2, with TRBD1 matching over 11 bases. This CDR3 has 16 residues. V trimming: 5 bases; J trimming: 6 bases; junction bases outside the gene matches: 8. Per germline, CDR1 SEHNR and CDR2 FQNEAQ (reference sequence). As DNA, the CDR3 is TGTGCCAGCAGCACCCCGGGACAGGGGGTTTCCGGGGAGCTGTTTTTT. Translating it yields CASSTPGQGVSGELFF.

The J gene is TRBJ1-1, the V gene TRBV5-1, with D tentatively TRBD1 (5 bases). There are 16 residues in the CDR3. Germline V gene data show CDR1 as SGHRS and CDR2 as YFSETQ. Deletions cut 3 bases from V and 1 base from J, with 16 bases between. The CDR3 DNA reads as TGCGCCAGCAGCTACTCAATGGGACTGTCGAACACTGAAGCTTTCTTT. This sequence encodes CASSYSMGLSNTEAFF.

The chain joins TRBV5-1 to TRBJ1-1; D is unclear. This CDR3 region has 14 residues. Germline V gives CDR1 SGHRS, CDR2 YFSETQ. Deletions cut 3 bases from V and 4 bases from J, with 13 bases between. In nucleotides, the CDR3 is TGCGCCAGCAGCTGGAACCCAGGAGGCACTGAAGCTTTCTTT. This sequence encodes CASSWNPGGTEAFF.

The V gene is TRBV7-2, the J gene TRBJ2-4; 9 bases line up with TRBD2. The CDR3 consists of 15 residues. Germline V gives CDR1 SGHTA, CDR2 FQGNSA. J was trimmed by 8 bases and V by 2 bases; bases with no gene match: 7. The CDR3 sequence is CASSLTAGGGDIQYF. CDR3 DNA: TGTGCCAGCAGCTTAACGGCGGGAGGGGGGGACATTCAGTACTTC.

This chain links TRBV7-6 with TRBJ2-7; 9 nucleotides align to TRBD1. The CDR3 spans 14 residues. Trimming at V came to 5 bases and at J to 9 bases, leaving 11 bases not matched to a gene. Germline V gives CDR1 SGHVS, CDR2 FNYEAQ. This chain's CDR3 is CASSPGTGTVRQYF. DNA of the CDR3: TGTGCCAGCAGCCCGGGGACAGGGACGGTGAGGCAGTACTTC.

The rearrangement joins TRBV18 to TRBJ2-7; the D gene is possibly TRBD2 (5 bases). CDR1 KGHSH and CDR2 LQKENI come from the germline V gene. Trimming removed 1 base from V and 6 bases from J, with 10 bases in between. This CDR3 has 13 residues. The CDR3 spells CASSPLASREQYF. DNA of the CDR3: TGTGCCAGCTCACCACTAGCGTCCCGCGAGCAGTACTTC.

This sequence joins TRBV24-1 and TRBJ2-2; TRBD1 matches 7 bases. The CDR3 has 16 residues. Trimming removed 9 bases from V and 1 base from J; junction bases left unmatched: 10. Germline CDR1 and CDR2: KGHDR and SFDVKD. CDR3 region: CATGNPGTENTGELFF. CDR3 DNA sequence: TGTGCCACCGGAAACCCGGGGACAGAGAACACCGGGGAGCTGTTTTTT.

The gene calls are TRBV19 and TRBJ1-4; TRBD1 aligns across 7 bases. The CDR3 has 15 amino acids. V lost 5 bases and J lost 2; bases outside the gene matches: 5. Germline CDR1 reads LNHDA; CDR2 reads SQIVND (reference sequence). The CDR3 DNA reads TGTGCCAGTAGTCGAGGGGGCAGGACTAATGAAAAACTGTTTTTT. It specifies CASSRGGRTNEKLFF. Full variable domain (missing parts from reference TRBV19 and TRBJ1-4): DGGITQSPKYLFRKEGQNVTLSCEQNLNHDAMYWYRQDPGQGLRLIYYSQIVNDFQKGDIAEGYSVSREKKESFPLTVTSAQKNPTAFYLCASSRGGRTNEKLFFGSGTQLSVL.

V usage is TRBV18 and J usage is TRBJ1-5, with D possibly being TRBD1 (5 bases). This CDR3 has 13 residues. Germline V CDR1 and CDR2: KGHSH, LQKENI. Between the trimmed V and J ends, which lost 4 bases and 5 bases, there was a span of 9 bases. The CDR3 DNA is TGTGCCAGCTCACGGGGGGGGGATCAGCCCCAGCATTTT. It codes for CASSRGGDQPQHF.